The clone carrying this TCR beta chain was observed at least ten times. No antigen is known for it. Researchers tagged individual cDNA molecules with unique molecular identifiers. TCRdb fed the 5' RACE reads into MiXCR, producing one record per CDR3 protein. The repertoire holds 25,000 to 30,000 distinct CDR3 sequences, with 5.6% as singletons. The entry originates in a study of early T cells in non-severe SARS-CoV-2 infection. Looking at the study overall: Sequencing of bulk RNA from unsorted whole blood was done, without chain pairing.

Findings and limits, study-wide: Anti-spike CD8 responses were favored in VDJdb matching, and private and CD4 specificities were missed.

The CDR3 is made up of 17 amino acids. CDR1 LGHNA and CDR2 YNFKEQ come from the germline V gene. The ends lost 1 base at V and 5 bases at J; junction bases unmatched: 11. The clonotype was recovered from an adult who was a healthcare worker with PCR-confirmed SARS-CoV-2 infection or an uninfected control (not recorded which). The rearrangement uses TRBV4-2 and TRBJ1-1; 9 nucleotides align to TRBD1. Sequencing was performed on whole blood. CDR3 nucleotides: TGTGCCAGCAGCCAAGGGGTGATACAGGGGGCGCTGACTGAAGCTTTCTTT. It encodes CASSQGVIQGALTEAFF.